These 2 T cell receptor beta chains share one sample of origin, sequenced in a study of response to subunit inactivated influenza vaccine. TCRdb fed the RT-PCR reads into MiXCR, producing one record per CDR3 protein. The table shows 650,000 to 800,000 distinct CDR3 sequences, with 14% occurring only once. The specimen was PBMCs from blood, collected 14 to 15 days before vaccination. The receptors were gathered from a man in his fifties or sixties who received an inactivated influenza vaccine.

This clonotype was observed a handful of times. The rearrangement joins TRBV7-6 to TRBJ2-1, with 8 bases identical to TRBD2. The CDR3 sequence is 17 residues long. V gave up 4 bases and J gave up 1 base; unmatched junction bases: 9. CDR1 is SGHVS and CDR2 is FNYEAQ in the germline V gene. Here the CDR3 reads CASSSVRVAGSYNEQFF. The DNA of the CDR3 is TGTGCCAGCAGCTCCGTCCGGGTAGCGGGGTCCTACAATGAGCAGTTCTTC.

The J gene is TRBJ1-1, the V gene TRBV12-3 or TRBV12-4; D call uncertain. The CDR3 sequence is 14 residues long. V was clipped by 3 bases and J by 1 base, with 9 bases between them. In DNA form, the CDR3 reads TGTGCCAGCAGTTTTCATGAGGGGAACACTGAAGCTTTCTTT. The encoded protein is CASSFHEGNTEAFF.